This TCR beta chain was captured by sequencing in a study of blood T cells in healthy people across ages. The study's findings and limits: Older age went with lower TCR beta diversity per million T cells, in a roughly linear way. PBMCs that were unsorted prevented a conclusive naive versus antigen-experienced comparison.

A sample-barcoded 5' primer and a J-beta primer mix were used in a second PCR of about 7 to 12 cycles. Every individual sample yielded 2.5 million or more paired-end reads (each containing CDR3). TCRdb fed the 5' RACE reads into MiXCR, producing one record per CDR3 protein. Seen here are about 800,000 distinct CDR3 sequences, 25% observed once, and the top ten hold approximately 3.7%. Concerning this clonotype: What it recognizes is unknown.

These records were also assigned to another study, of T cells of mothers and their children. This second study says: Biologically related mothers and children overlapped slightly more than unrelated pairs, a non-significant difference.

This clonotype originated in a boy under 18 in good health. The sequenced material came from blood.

The CDR3 DNA reads as TGCAGCGTTGAGGAAGAACCGGGAGAGCAGTTCTTC. Its translation: CSVEEEPGEQFF. The gene calls are TRBV29-1 and TRBJ2-1; tentatively, D is TRBD2 (5 bases). Trimming removed 3 bases at V and 10 bases at J, with 13 bases between. The length of the CDR3 is 12 residues. Germline values: CDR1 SQVTM, CDR2 ANQGSEA.